These 14 T cell receptor beta chains originate from one sample sequenced in a study of cytomegalovirus exposure and HLA in healthy donors. The primer mix had 60 Vbeta and 13 Jbeta primers. Sequencing was performed with immunoSEQ multiplex PCR; in TCRdb, only in-frame clones are kept and a portion is missing. The sample's table shows roughly 62,000 clones. The sequenced sample was PBMCs. These receptors all stem from a woman younger than 30 in good health and CMV-seronegative.

The V gene is TRBV6-1, the J gene TRBJ1-5; a possible D gene is TRBD1 (5 bases). The CDR3 has 12 residues. Germline-derived CDR1 and CDR2 are MNHNS and SASEGT. V lost 8 bases and J 2 bases, leaving 7 bases between the germline ends. The CDR3: CASQGRNQPQHF. The CDR3 region has the DNA TGTGCCAGCCAGGGTCGCAATCAGCCCCAGCATTTT.

V usage is TRBV6-1 and J usage is TRBJ2-1; 10 bases are shared with TRBD2. Germline-derived CDR1 and CDR2 are MNHNS and SASEGT. J gave up 8 bases and V 6 bases, and 10 bases lay outside the gene matches. The CDR3 loop spans 15 amino acids. The chain's CDR3 is CASSEPAGGQDEQFF. The CDR3 DNA reads as TGTGCCAGCAGCGAACCAGCGGGAGGGCAGGATGAGCAGTTCTTC.

This rearrangement joins TRBV29-1 to TRBJ2-1; 10 bases align to TRBD1. V dropped 7 bases and J dropped 4; count of bases not matched to a gene: 10. CDR1 and CDR2 (germline): SQVTM, ANQGSEA. The CDR3 covers 15 residues. This CDR3 is CSAGPGQGNYNEQFF. CDR3 coding DNA: TGCAGCGCTGGACCGGGACAGGGGAATTACAATGAGCAGTTCTTC.

The chain combines TRBV5-4 with TRBJ1-1; the D is unclear. Germline-derived CDR1 and CDR2 are SGHNT and YYREEE (reference sequence). This CDR3 has 11 residues. The V end was cut by 4 bases, the J end by 7 bases, with 8 bases between. Here the CDR3 reads CASSDTDEAFF. The CDR3 DNA sequence: TGTGCCAGCAGCGATACAGATGAAGCTTTCTTT.

The chain employs TRBV6-6 and TRBJ2-3, with TRBD2 matching over 9 bases. The CDR3 is 14 amino acids. CDR1 and CDR2 (germline): MNHNY, SVGAGI (reference sequence). Trimming cost V 6 bases and J 4 bases; bases outside gene matches: 5. CDR3 region: CASSQRTSADTQYF. DNA of the CDR3: TGTGCCAGCAGCCAAAGGACTAGCGCAGATACGCAGTATTTT.

The V call is TRBV5-1, the J call TRBJ1-2; D might be TRBD1 (6 bases). The CDR3 consists of 15 residues. Germline V gives CDR1 SGHRS, CDR2 YFSETQ. V lost 3 bases to trimming and J lost 3 bases, with 15 bases between them. The CDR3 protein is CASSSIGQPDYGYTF. In DNA, the CDR3 is TGCGCCAGCAGCTCCATTGGACAGCCAGACTATGGCTACACCTTC.

The chain uses TRBV15 and TRBJ2-2; no definite D call. Germline CDR1 LNHNV, CDR2 YYDKDF (reference sequence). The length of the CDR3 is 13 residues. V lost 1 base to trimming and J lost 5 bases, with 5 bases between them. The CDR3: CATSRAATGELFF. The DNA for the CDR3 is TGTGCCACCAGCAGAGCAGCGACCGGGGAGCTGTTTTTT.

The rearrangement joins TRBV5-1 to TRBJ1-5; TRBD1 agrees at 8 bases. The CDR3 contains 15 residues. J was trimmed by 9 bases and V by 1 base; bases with no gene match: 9. Looked up from germline, CDR1 is SGHRS and CDR2 is YFSETQ. Here the CDR3 DNA reads TGCGCCAGCAGCTTGTCAGGGGGCCCGGGTCGGCCCCAGCATTTT. Amino acid sequence: CASSLSGGPGRPQHF.

The rearrangement joins TRBV29-1 to TRBJ1-2; a possible D gene is TRBD1 (6 bases). CDR3 length: 12 residues. The germline V gene has CDR1 SQVTM and CDR2 ANQGSEA. The V gene lost 3 bases and the J gene lost 6 bases, with 11 bases spanning the gap. CDR3 DNA: TGCAGCGTTGATTTATACAGGGATGGCTACACCTTC. Encoded protein: CSVDLYRDGYTF.

The rearrangement uses TRBV28 and TRBJ2-3; D call uncertain. Germline CDR1 is MDHEN and CDR2 is SYDVKM. This CDR3 has 14 amino acids. Trimming took off 2 bases at V and 2 bases at J, with 8 bases between the two ends. CDR3 sequence: CASSLIQNTDTQYF. The CDR3 nucleotides read TGTGCCAGCAGTTTAATACAGAACACAGATACGCAGTATTTT.

The chain links TRBV7-9 to TRBJ2-1; D possibly corresponds to TRBD1 (6 bases). The CDR3 is 14 residues long. CDR1 and CDR2 (germline): SEHNR, FQNEAQ (reference sequence). V lost 1 base, J lost 5 bases, and 9 bases lay in between. CDR3 in amino acids: CASSLVGGNNEQFF. The CDR3 DNA reads as TGTGCCAGCAGCTTAGTTGGGGGCAACAATGAGCAGTTCTTC.

The chain joins TRBV30 to TRBJ2-1; tentatively, D is TRBD2 (5 bases). The CDR3 runs 17 residues. Trimming removed 3 bases from V and 2 bases from J, with 20 bases in between. The germline CDR1 and CDR2 sequences are GTSNPN and SVGIG (reference sequence). The CDR3 loop reads CAWSVKLEGWTYNEQFF. DNA for the CDR3: TGTGCCTGGAGCGTCAAATTAGAGGGATGGACCTACAATGAGCAGTTCTTC.

The chain joins TRBV5-1 to TRBJ1-1; D is perhaps TRBD1 (6 bases). The CDR3 spans 14 residues. The V gene lost 2 bases and the J gene lost 6 bases, with 14 bases spanning the gap. CDR1 and CDR2 from the germline V gene are SGHRS and YFSETQ. CDR3 in amino acids: CASSLHRVNSEAFF. CDR3 coding DNA: TGCGCCAGCAGCTTACACAGGGTAAACTCTGAAGCTTTCTTT.

This chain links TRBV18 with TRBJ2-2; D is undetermined. The CDR3 consists of 15 residues. V lost 3 bases and J lost 2, with 10 bases in between. Germline CDR1 KGHSH, CDR2 LQKENI. This CDR3 is CASSPPSVNTGELFF. The CDR3 coding sequence is TGTGCCAGCTCACCGCCGTCAGTAAACACCGGGGAGCTGTTTTTT.